Listed below are T cell receptor beta chains from one sample, sequenced in a study of graft-versus-host responses after intestinal transplantation. Their antigens remain unidentified. The protocol was immunoSEQ multiplex PCR, while the TCRdb copy is restricted to in-frame clones and leaves out a portion. Here the sample spans about 93,000 clones, 90% to 95% being singletons. Here the sequenced sample was unstimulated CD8+ T cells sorted from spleen or lymph node cells, taken before intestinal transplant. The source of these receptors is a human donor who received an intestinal transplant. CDR3s leave out the opening cysteine and the closing phenylalanine or tryptophan. The order of the fields is V gene, clone size, J gene, CDR3 protein. Where a row states a size, it is once, few, many or the class of an expanded clone; other rows omit it.

v_call: TRBV6-5
clone_size: .
j_call: TRBJ1-2
cdr3_aa: ASSYSGRHGYT

v_call: TRBV19
clone_size: once
j_call: TRBJ2-1
cdr3_aa: ASSPSGTYNEQF

v_call: TRBV9
clone_size: .
j_call: TRBJ1-5
cdr3_aa: ASSPGWGQPQH

v_call: TRBV10-2
clone_size: few
j_call: TRBJ1-1
cdr3_aa: ASSQTVALMNTEAF

v_call: TRBV7-6
clone_size: .
j_call: TRBJ2-1
cdr3_aa: ASSLAASGGAKFNDEQF

v_call: TRBV9
clone_size: .
j_call: TRBJ1-2
cdr3_aa: ASSVAQTGSYGYT

v_call: TRBV2
clone_size: .
j_call: TRBJ1-4
cdr3_aa: ASSDRATNEKLF

v_call: TRBV2
clone_size: .
j_call: TRBJ2-5
cdr3_aa: ASSDGLAGVGETQY

v_call: TRBV7-6
clone_size: .
j_call: TRBJ2-3
cdr3_aa: ASSTRTTPTDTQY

v_call: TRBV7-9
clone_size: .
j_call: TRBJ2-1
cdr3_aa: ASSLGGLSGSYNEQF

v_call: TRBV9
clone_size: .
j_call: TRBJ1-2
cdr3_aa: ASGSGGRVNGYT

v_call: TRBV27
clone_size: few
j_call: TRBJ2-7
cdr3_aa: SDRLYEQY

v_call: TRBV5-1
clone_size: .
j_call: TRBJ1-2
cdr3_aa: ASSLDEGTGGYRTEYGYT

v_call: TRBV28
clone_size: .
j_call: TRBJ2-1
cdr3_aa: ASSRLAERYNEQF

v_call: TRBV4-2
clone_size: .
j_call: TRBJ2-1
cdr3_aa: ASSPSQTGISNEQF

v_call: TRBV29-1
clone_size: .
j_call: TRBJ1-1
cdr3_aa: SVDPMSTEAF

v_call: TRBV27
clone_size: .
j_call: TRBJ1-6
cdr3_aa: ASSFGTVNSPLH

v_call: TRBV28
clone_size: few
j_call: TRBJ1-1
cdr3_aa: ASSFAVGSTEAF

v_call: TRBV11-3
clone_size: once
j_call: TRBJ2-7
cdr3_aa: ASSSEGTGIYEQY

v_call: TRBV2
clone_size: .
j_call: .
cdr3_aa: ASRTIAGGINEQY

v_call: TRBV6-1
clone_size: .
j_call: TRBJ2-3
cdr3_aa: ASRSTYTDTQY

v_call: TRBV4-3
clone_size: .
j_call: TRBJ1-5
cdr3_aa: ASSQETGQGDYSNQPQH

v_call: TRBV4-2
clone_size: .
j_call: TRBJ2-7
cdr3_aa: ASSQATSSYEQY

v_call: TRBV19
clone_size: .
j_call: TRBJ1-1
cdr3_aa: ASSIGQTEAF

v_call: TRBV19
clone_size: once
j_call: TRBJ1-1
cdr3_aa: ASSIIQMNTEAF

v_call: TRBV15
clone_size: .
j_call: TRBJ2-5
cdr3_aa: ATSRDPGGGTEETQY

v_call: TRBV6-5
clone_size: .
j_call: TRBJ2-1
cdr3_aa: ASRRGTSGYNEQF

v_call: TRBV15
clone_size: .
j_call: TRBJ2-5
cdr3_aa: ATSRAETGWETQY

v_call: TRBV4-3
clone_size: .
j_call: TRBJ1-6
cdr3_aa: ASSQDRGINSPLH

v_call: TRBV20-1
clone_size: .
j_call: TRBJ1-1
cdr3_aa: STTVNTEAF

v_call: TRBV29-1
clone_size: few
j_call: TRBJ2-2
cdr3_aa: SAFGNTGELF

v_call: TRBV27
clone_size: .
j_call: TRBJ1-6
cdr3_aa: ASSQTAGSSYNSPLH

v_call: TRBV28
clone_size: .
j_call: TRBJ2-3
cdr3_aa: ASSRNALAASTDTQY